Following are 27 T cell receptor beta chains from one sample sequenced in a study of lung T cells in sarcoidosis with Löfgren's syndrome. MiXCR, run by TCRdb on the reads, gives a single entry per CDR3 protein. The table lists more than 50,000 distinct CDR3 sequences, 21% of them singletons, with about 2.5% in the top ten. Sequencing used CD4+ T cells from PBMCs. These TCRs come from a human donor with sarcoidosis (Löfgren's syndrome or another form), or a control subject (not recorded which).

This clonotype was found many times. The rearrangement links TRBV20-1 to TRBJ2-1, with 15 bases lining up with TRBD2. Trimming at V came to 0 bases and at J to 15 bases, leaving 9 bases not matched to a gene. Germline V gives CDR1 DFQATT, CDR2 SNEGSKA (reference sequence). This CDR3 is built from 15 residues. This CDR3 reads CSAREPGLAGGLRFF. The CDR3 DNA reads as TGCAGTGCTAGAGAACCCGGACTAGCGGGAGGGCTTCGGTTCTTC.

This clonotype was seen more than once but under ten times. CDR3: CASSRTGGWPGELFF. DNA for the CDR3: TGTGCCAGCAGCCGGACAGGGGGATGGCCCGGGGAGCTGTTTTTT. The chain recombines TRBV5-4 with TRBJ2-2; 10 nucleotides agree with TRBD1. The CDR3 has 15 residues. With V trimmed by 4 bases and J by 6 bases, 6 bases remained unmatched. The germline CDR1 and CDR2 sequences are SGHNT and YYREEE (reference sequence).

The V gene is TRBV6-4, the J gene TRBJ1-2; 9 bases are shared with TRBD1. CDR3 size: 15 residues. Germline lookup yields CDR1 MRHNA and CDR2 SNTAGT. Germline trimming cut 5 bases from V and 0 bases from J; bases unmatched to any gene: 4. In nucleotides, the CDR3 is TGTGCCAGCAGTCCCGGACAGGGGTCTAACTATGGCTACACCTTC. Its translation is CASSPGQGSNYGYTF.

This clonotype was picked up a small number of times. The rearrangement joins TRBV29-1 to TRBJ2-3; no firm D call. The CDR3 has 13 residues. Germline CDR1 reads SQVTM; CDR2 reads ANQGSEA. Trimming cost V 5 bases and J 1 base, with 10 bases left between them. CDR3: CSVLWGRTDTQYF. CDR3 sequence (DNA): TGCAGCGTTCTTTGGGGTCGCACAGATACGCAGTATTTT.

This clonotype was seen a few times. The CDR3 bases are TGTGCCAGCTCCGGTCGGGGATCCAACACCGGGGAGCTGTTTTTT. Protein product: CASSGRGSNTGELFF. The rearrangement uses TRBV2 and TRBJ2-2; D is possibly TRBD2 (5 bases). V was trimmed by 8 bases and J by 2 bases, leaving 15 bases between them. CDR1 and CDR2 from the germline V gene are SNHLY and FYNNEI. This CDR3 region has 15 residues.

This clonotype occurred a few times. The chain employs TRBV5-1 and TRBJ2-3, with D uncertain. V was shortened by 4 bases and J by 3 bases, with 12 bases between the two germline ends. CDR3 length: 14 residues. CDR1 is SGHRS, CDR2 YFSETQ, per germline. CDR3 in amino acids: CASSPGDSTDTQYF. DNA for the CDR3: TGCGCCAGCAGCCCCGGTGACTCAACAGATACGCAGTATTTT. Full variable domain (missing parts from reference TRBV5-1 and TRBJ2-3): KAGVTQTPRYLIKTRGQQVTLSCSPISGHRSVSWYQQTPGQGLQFLFEYFSETQRNKGNFPGRFSGRQFSNSRSEMNVSTLELGDSALYLCASSPGDSTDTQYFGPGTRLTVL.

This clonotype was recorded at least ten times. The CDR3 nucleotides are TGTGCCAGCAGCTGGGACGGGGGGGCTAACAATGAGCAGTTCTTC. Protein: CASSWDGGANNEQFF. The chain couples TRBV7-2 to TRBJ2-1; the match to TRBD2 covers 8 bases. Per the germline V gene, CDR1 is SGHTA and CDR2 is FQGNSA. With 4 bases clipped from V and 5 bases from J, the junction kept 7 bases outside the gene matches. This CDR3 is built from 15 residues.

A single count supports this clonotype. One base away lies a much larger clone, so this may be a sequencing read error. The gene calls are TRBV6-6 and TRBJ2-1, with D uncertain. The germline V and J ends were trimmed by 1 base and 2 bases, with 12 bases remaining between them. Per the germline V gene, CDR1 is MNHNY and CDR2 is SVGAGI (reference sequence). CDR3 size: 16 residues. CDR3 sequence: CASSYFAPSPYNEQFF. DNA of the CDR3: TGTGCCAGCAGTTACTTCGCCCCCAGCCCCTACAATGAGCAGTTCTTC.

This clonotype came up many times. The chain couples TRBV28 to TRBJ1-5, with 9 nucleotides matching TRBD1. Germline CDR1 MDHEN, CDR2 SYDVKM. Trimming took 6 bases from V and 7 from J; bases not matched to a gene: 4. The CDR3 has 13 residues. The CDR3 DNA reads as TGTGCCAGCAGGGACAGGGGTCAACAGCCCCAGCATTTT. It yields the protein CASRDRGQQPQHF.

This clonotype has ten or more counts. The CDR3: CASSRDRGFTDTQYF. CDR3 sequence (DNA): TGTGCCAGCAGCCGGGACAGGGGATTCACAGATACGCAGTATTTT. The J gene is TRBJ2-3, the V gene TRBV2, with 10 nucleotides matching TRBD1. The CDR3 runs to 15 residues. With 6 bases clipped from V and 2 bases from J, the junction kept 5 bases outside the gene matches. CDR1 is SNHLY and CDR2 is FYNNEI in the germline V gene.

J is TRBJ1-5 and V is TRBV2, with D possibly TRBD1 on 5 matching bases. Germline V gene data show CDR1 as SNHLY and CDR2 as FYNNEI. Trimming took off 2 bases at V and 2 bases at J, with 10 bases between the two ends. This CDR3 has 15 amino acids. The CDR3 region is CASSELGVGNQPQHF. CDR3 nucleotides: TGTGCCAGCAGTGAATTGGGGGTGGGCAATCAGCCCCAGCATTTT.

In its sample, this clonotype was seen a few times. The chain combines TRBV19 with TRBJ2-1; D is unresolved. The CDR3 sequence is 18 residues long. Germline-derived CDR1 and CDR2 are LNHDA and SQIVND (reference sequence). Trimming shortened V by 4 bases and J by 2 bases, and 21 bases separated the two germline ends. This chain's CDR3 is CASSRDSPALGTYNEQFF. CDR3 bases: TGTGCCAGTAGTAGAGATAGTCCGGCGTTGGGCACCTACAATGAGCAGTTCTTC.

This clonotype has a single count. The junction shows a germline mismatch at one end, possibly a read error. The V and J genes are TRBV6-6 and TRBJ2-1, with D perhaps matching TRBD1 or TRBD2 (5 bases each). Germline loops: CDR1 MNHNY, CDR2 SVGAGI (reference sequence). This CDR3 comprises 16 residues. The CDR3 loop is CASRKRWGSVYNEQFF. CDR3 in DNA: TGTGCCAGCAGGAAAAGGTGGGGGAGCGTATACAATGAGCAGTTTTTC.

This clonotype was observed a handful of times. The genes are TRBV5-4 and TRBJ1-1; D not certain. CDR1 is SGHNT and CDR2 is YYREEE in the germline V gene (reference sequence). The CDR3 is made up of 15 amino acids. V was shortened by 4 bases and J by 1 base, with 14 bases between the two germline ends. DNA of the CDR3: TGTGCCAGCAGCGTGCCGGGGAGTTCGAACACTGAAGCTTTCTTT. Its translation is CASSVPGSSNTEAFF. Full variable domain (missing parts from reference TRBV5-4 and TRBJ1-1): ETGVTQSPTHLIKTRGQQVTLRCSSQSGHNTVSWYQQALGQGPQFIFQYYREEENGRGNFPPRFSGLQFPNYSSELNVNALELDDSALYLCASSVPGSSNTEAFFGQGTRLTVV.

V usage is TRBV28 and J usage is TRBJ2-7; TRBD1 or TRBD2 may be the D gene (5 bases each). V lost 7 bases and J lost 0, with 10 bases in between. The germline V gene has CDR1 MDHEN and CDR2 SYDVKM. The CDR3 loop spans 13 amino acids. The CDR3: CASTGTNSYEQYF. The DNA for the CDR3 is TGTGCCAGCACCGGGACGAACTCCTACGAGCAGTACTTC.

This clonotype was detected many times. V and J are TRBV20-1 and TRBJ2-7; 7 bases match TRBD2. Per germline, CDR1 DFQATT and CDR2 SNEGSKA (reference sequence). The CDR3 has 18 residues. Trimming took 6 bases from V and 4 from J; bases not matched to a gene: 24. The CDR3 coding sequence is TGCAGTGCCAAAGTCCTCGGCGGGGGTTTGGGTAGTAGTTACGAGCAGTACTTC. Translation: CSAKVLGGGLGSSYEQYF.

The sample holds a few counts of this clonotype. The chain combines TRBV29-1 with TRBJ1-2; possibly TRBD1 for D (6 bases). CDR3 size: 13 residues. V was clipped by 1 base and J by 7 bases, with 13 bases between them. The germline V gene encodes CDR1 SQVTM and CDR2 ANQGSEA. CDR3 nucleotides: TGCAGCGTTGAAGGGGCAGGGGTAGGTGGCTACACCTTC. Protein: CSVEGAGVGGYTF.

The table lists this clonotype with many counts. The CDR3 sequence: CASSPGSNQPQHF. In nucleotides, the CDR3 is TGTGCCAGCAGCCCAGGGAGCAATCAGCCCCAGCATTTT. This rearrangement joins TRBV7-8 to TRBJ1-5; D is perhaps TRBD1 (5 bases). The CDR3 length is 13 residues. The germline V and J ends were trimmed by 5 bases and 1 base, with 6 bases remaining between them. Germline CDR1 is SGHVS and CDR2 is FQNEAQ. Based on the CDR3 plus reference TRBV7-8 and TRBJ1-5, the full variable domain is GAGVSQSPRYKVAKRGQDVALRCDPISGHVSLFWYQQALGQGPEFLTYFQNEAQLDKSGLPSDRFFAERPEGSVSTLKIQRTQQEDSAVYLCASSPGSNQPQHFGDGTRLSIL.

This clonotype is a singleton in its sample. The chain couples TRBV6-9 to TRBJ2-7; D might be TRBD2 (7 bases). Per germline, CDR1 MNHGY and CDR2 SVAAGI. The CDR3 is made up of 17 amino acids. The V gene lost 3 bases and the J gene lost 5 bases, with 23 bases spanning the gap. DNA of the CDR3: TGTGCCAGCAGTTACGGTACGAGGGGGGGCCTTCCCAACGAGCAGTACGTC. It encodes CASSYGTRGGLPNEQYV.

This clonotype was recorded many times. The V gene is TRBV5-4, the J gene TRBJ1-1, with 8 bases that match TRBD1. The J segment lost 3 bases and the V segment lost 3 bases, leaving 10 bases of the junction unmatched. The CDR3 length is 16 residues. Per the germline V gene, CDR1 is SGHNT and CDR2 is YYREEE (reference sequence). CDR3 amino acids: CASSSGVGQGYTEAFF. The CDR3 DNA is TGTGCCAGCAGCTCGGGGGTCGGACAGGGATACACTGAAGCTTTCTTT.

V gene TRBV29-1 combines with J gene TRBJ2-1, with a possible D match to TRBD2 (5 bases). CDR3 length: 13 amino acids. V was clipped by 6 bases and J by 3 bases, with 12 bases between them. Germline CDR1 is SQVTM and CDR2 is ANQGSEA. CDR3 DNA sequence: TGCAGCGTCTCTAGCAACTTCTACAATGAGCAGTTCTTC. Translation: CSVSSNFYNEQFF.

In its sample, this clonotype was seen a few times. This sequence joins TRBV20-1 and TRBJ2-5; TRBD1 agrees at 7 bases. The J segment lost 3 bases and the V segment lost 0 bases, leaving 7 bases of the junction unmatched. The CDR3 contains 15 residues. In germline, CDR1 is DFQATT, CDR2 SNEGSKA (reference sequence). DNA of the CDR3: TGCAGTGCTAGAGATCTTCGAGGGGGCGAAGAGACCCAGTACTTC. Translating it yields CSARDLRGGEETQYF.

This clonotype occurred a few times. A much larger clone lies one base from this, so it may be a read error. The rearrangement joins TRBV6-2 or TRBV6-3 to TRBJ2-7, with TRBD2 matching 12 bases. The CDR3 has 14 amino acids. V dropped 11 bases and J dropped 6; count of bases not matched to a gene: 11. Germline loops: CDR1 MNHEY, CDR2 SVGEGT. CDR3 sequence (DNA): TGTGCCGGCATCTCTAGCGGGAGGGCCACCGAGCAGTACTTC. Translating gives CAGISSGRATEQYF.

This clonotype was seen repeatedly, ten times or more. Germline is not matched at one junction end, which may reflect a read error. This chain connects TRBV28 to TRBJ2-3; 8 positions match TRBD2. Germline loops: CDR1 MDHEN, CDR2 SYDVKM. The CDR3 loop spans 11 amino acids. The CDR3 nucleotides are TGCGCGGGGGGCAGTTCCCTCCGGCAGTATTTT. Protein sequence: CAGGSSLRQYF.

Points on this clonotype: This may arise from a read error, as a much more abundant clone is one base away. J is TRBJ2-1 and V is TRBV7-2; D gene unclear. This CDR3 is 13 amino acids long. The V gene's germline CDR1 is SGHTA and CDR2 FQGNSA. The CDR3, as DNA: TGTGCCAGCAGCTTATGGCGTGAAAATGAGCAGCTCTTC. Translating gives CASSLWRENEQLF.

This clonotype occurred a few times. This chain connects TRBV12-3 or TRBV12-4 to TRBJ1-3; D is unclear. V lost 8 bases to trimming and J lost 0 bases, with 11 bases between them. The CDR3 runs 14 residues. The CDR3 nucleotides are TGTGCCAGCCGGAGCTCCAGCTCTGGAAACACCATATATTTT. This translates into CASRSSSSGNTIYF.

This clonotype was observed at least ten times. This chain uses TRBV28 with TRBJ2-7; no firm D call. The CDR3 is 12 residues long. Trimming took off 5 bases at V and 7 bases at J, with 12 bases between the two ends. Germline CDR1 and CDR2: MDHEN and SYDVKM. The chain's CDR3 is CASSPGRSEQYV. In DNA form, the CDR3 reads TGTGCCAGCAGTCCGGGTCGGAGTGAGCAGTACGTC.